This T cell receptor beta chain was sequenced for a study of blood T cell repertoires in COVID-19. Study details: There were acute and convalescent COVID-19 samples, and they came from the United States, Italy and Spain. T cells, B-cell-depleted T cells, or PBMCs provided the cDNA or gDNA that served as material.

Germline V gene data show CDR1 as SGHTA and CDR2 as FQGNSA. Trimming at V came to 2 bases and at J to 6 bases, leaving 13 bases not matched to a gene. The CDR3 runs 16 residues. In the study's own analysis: Reference gene primer amplification yielded estimated nucleated cell counts. Sequencing was performed with immunoSEQ multiplex PCR; in TCRdb, only in-frame clones are kept and a portion is missing. V and J calls and clone size are as listed in that table; D and trimming were resolved from the DNA. The table lists around 310,000 clones, about 88% of them singletons. The sequenced sample consisted of peripheral blood. This chain connects TRBV7-2 to TRBJ2-7; 7 bases line up with TRBD1. The sequence came from a woman aged 60-75 years with acute or convalescent COVID-19. CDR3 amino acids: CASSLRSRDRVVEQYF. The CDR3 nucleotides are TGTGCCAGCAGCTTAAGGTCCCGAGACAGGGTTGTCGAGCAGTACTTC.